This entry is about one TCR beta chain. Its target is unknown. This sample is drawn from a study of PD-1 blockade in classical Hodgkin lymphoma. Findings and limits, study-wide: At C4D1, TCR diversity had climbed significantly for CD4+ cells, though not for CD8+ cells.

As to time point: cycle 4 day 1 (C4D1), after less than seven weeks of nivolumab. All trial patients relapsed after autologous stem cell transplantation. The V and J ends lost 2 bases and 1 base respectively, with 9 bases between them. CDR3 length equals 15 residues. Germline V gene sequence: CDR1 SEHNR, CDR2 FQNEAQ (reference sequence). Clones were sequenced by immunoSEQ multiplex PCR, and TCRdb holds only the in-frame ones, with some missing. Of about 20,000 clones listed, 70% to 80% are singletons. The origin of this receptor is a human donor with classical Hodgkin lymphoma. The starting material was peripheral blood mononuclear cells (PBMCs), obtained before the fourth cycle of nivolumab. The chain links TRBV7-9 to TRBJ1-3; D gene unclear. The CDR3 reads CASSLSLGSGNTIYF. In nucleotides, the CDR3 is TGTGCCAGCAGCTTATCATTGGGGTCTGGAAACACCATATATTTT.